Shown below are 5 T cell receptor beta chains from a single sample sequenced in a study of blood T cell repertoires in COVID-19. TCRdb keeps only in-frame clones here, not all; method: immunoSEQ multiplex PCR. The sample has hundreds of thousands of clones, around 84% seen once. Sequencing was performed on peripheral blood. All receptors derive from a woman of 80 years or more with active or convalescent COVID-19.

This clone has only one observation. The chain employs TRBV11-2 and TRBJ2-5; a possible D gene is TRBD1 (6 bases). In germline, CDR1 is SGHAT, CDR2 FQNNGV. CDR3 length: 16 amino acids. The V end was cut by 5 bases, the J end by 3 bases, with 19 bases between. In DNA, the CDR3 is TGTGCCAGCAGCCCCCGGGGTTTCTGGACAGAAGAGACCCAGTACTTC. Translation: CASSPRGFWTEETQYF. The full variable domain, in which reference TRBV11-2 and TRBJ2-5 provide the parts outside the CDR3, is EAGVAQSPRYKIIEKRQSVAFWCNPISGHATLYWYQQILGQGPKLLIQFQNNGVVDDSQLPKDRFSAERLKGVDSTLKIQPAKLEDSAVYLCASSPRGFWTEETQYFGPGTRLLVL.

The chain employs TRBV7-9 and TRBJ2-5, with TRBD2 identical over 8 bases. This CDR3 region has 16 residues. The V gene end was trimmed by 7 bases and the J gene end by 4 bases; junction bases not matched to a gene: 14. Germline CDR1 reads SEHNR; CDR2 reads FQNEAQ (reference sequence). CDR3 amino acids: CASTTSGGGSLETQYF. CDR3 coding DNA: TGTGCCAGCACCACCTCGGGAGGGGGATCATTAGAGACCCAGTACTTC. Drawing the rest from reference TRBV7-9 and TRBJ2-5, the complete variable domain is DTGVSQNPRHKITKRGQNVTFRCDPISEHNRLYWYRQTLGQGPEFLTYFQNEAQLEKSRLLSDRFSAERPKGSFSTLEIQRTEQGDSAMYLCASTTSGGGSLETQYFGPGTRLLVL.

The rearrangement links TRBV15 to TRBJ2-1, with 11 bases that match TRBD2. The CDR3 spans 17 residues. The trim removed 1 base at V and 6 bases at J, leaving 8 bases unmatched. CDR1 LNHNV and CDR2 YYDKDF come from the germline V gene (reference sequence). Here the CDR3 reads CATSRGGGSGRANEQFF. The CDR3 DNA follows: TGTGCCACCAGCAGAGGGGGTGGTAGCGGGAGGGCCAATGAGCAGTTCTTC.

The rearrangement uses TRBV5-4 and TRBJ2-1; 10 nucleotides line up with TRBD2. The trim removed 3 bases at V and 8 bases at J, leaving 11 bases unmatched. The CDR3 sequence is 16 residues long. Germline CDR1 SGHNT, CDR2 YYREEE (reference sequence). The CDR3 DNA follows: TGTGCCAGCAGCTCCCGCCTAGCGGGAGTGTTCGATGAGCAGTTCTTC. It is translated as CASSSRLAGVFDEQFF.

V gene TRBV7-9 combines with J gene TRBJ2-3, with 8 bases matching TRBD2. V dropped 5 bases and J dropped 1; count of bases not matched to a gene: 5. This CDR3 has 15 residues. Looked up from germline, CDR1 is SEHNR and CDR2 is FQNEAQ (reference sequence). The CDR3 DNA is TGTGCCAGCAGCAATAGCGGGGCGGGCACAGATACGCAGTATTTT. Protein product: CASSNSGAGTDTQYF.